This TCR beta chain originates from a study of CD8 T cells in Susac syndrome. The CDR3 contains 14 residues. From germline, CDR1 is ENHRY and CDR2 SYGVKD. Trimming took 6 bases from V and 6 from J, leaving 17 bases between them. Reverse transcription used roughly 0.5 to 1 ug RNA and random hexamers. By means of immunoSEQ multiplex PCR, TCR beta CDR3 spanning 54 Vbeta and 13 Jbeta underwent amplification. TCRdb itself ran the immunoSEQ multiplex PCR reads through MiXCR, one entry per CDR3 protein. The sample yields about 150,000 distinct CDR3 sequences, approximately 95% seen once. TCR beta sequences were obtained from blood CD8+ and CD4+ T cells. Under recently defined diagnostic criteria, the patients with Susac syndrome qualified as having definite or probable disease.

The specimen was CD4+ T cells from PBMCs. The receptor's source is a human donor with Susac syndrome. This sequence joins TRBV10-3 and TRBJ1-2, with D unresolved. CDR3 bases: TGTGCCATCAGCCGAGAGGCGGCAGATCATGGCTACACCTTC. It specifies CAISREAADHGYTF.